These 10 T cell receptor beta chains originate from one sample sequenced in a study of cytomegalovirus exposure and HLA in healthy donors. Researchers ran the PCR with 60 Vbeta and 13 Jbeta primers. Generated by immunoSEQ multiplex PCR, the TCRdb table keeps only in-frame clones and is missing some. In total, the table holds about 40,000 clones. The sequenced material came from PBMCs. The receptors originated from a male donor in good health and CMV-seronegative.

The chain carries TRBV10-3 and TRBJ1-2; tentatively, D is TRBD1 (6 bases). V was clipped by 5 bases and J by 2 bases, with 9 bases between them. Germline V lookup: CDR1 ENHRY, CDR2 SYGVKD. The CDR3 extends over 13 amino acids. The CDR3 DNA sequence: TGTGCCATCAGTTCAGGGGCCAACTATGGCTACACCTTC. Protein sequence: CAISSGANYGYTF.

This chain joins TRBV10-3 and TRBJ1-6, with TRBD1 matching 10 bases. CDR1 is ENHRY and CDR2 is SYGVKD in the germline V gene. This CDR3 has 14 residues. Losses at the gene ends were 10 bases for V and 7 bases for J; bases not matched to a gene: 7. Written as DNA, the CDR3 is TGTGCCACCCAGACAGGGGGCTGGAATTCACCCCTCCACTTT. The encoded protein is CATQTGGWNSPLHF.

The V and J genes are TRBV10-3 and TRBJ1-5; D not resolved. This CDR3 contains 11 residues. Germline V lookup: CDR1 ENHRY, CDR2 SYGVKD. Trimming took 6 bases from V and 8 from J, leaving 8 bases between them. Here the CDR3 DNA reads TGTGCCATCAGGTTTCCGGAGCCCCAGCATTTT. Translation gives CAIRFPEPQHF.

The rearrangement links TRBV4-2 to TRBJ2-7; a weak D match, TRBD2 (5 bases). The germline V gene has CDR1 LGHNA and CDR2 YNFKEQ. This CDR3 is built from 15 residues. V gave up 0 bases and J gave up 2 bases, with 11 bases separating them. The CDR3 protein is CASSQETGTAYEQYF. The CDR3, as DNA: TGTGCCAGCAGCCAAGAAACGGGAACGGCCTACGAGCAGTACTTC.

CDR3 nucleotides: TGTGCCAGCAGCGTAGAAAGGGGGCCCGGGGAGACCCAGTACTTC. Its protein product is CASSVERGPGETQYF. This chain uses TRBV9 with TRBJ2-5; 7 nucleotides align to TRBD1. The CDR3 has 15 amino acids. Germline lookup yields CDR1 SGDLS and CDR2 YYNGEE. Germline trimming cut 0 bases from V and 5 bases from J; bases unmatched to any gene: 7.

CDR3 residues: CASSLVGGFNTGELFF. The DNA for the CDR3 is TGCGCCAGCAGCTTGGTTGGAGGGTTTAACACCGGGGAGCTGTTTTTT. This chain uses TRBV5-1 with TRBJ2-2, with D perhaps matching TRBD2 (6 bases). CDR1 SGHRS and CDR2 YFSETQ come from the germline V gene. With 0 bases removed from V and 2 bases from J, the gap between germline ends came to 11 bases. The CDR3 runs 16 residues. The variable domain in full, with the rest retrieved from reference TRBV5-1 and TRBJ2-2, is KAGVTQTPRYLIKTRGQQVTLSCSPISGHRSVSWYQQTPGQGLQFLFEYFSETQRNKGNFPGRFSGRQFSNSRSEMNVSTLELGDSALYLCASSLVGGFNTGELFFGEGSRLTVL.

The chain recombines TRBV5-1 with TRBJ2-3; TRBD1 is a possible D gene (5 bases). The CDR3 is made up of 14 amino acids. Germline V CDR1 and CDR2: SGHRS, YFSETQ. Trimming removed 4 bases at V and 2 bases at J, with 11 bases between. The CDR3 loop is CASSPLTATDTQYF. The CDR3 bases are TGCGCCAGCAGCCCACTGACAGCCACAGATACGCAGTATTTT. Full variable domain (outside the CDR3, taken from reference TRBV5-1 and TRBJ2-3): KAGVTQTPRYLIKTRGQQVTLSCSPISGHRSVSWYQQTPGQGLQFLFEYFSETQRNKGNFPGRFSGRQFSNSRSEMNVSTLELGDSALYLCASSPLTATDTQYFGPGTRLTVL.

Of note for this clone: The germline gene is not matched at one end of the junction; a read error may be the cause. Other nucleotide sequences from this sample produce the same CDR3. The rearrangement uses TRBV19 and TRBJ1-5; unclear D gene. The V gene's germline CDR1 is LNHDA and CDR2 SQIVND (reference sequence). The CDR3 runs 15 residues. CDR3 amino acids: CASSIDRSSNQPQHF. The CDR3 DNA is TGCGCCAGTAGTATAGATCGTAGTAGCAATCAGCCCCAGCATTTT.

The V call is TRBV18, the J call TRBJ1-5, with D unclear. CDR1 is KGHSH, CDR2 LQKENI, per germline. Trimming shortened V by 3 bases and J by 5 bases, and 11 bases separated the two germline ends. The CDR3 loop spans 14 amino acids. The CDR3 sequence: CASSPGRNDQPQHF. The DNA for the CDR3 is TGTGCCAGCTCACCCGGCAGGAATGATCAGCCCCAGCATTTT.

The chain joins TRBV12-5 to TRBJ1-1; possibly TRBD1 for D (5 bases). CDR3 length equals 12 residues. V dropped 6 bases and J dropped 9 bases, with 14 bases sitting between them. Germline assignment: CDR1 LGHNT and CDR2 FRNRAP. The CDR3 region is CASGGTGSKAFF. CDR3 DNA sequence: TGTGCTAGTGGGGGGACTGGCTCTAAAGCTTTCTTT.